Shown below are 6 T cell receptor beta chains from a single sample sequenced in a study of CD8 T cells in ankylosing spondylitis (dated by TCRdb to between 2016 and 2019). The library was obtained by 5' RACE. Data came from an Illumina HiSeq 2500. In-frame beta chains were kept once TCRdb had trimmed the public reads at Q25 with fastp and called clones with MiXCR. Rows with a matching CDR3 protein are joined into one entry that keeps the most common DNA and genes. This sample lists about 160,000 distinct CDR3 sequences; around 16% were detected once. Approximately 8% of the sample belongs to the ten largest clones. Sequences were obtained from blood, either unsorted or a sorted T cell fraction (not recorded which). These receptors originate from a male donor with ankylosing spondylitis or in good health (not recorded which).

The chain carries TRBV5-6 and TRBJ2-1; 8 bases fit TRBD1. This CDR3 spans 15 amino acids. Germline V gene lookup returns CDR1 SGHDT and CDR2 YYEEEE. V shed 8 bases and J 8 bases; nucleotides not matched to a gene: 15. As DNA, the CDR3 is TGTGCCAGTCGACACCGGGACAGGAACCGCCATGAGCAGTTCTTC. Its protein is CASRHRDRNRHEQFF.

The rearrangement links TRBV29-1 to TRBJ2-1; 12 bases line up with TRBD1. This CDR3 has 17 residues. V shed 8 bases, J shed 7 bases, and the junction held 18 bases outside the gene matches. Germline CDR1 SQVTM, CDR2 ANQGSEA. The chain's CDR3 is CSTRPWSGTGGKNEQFF. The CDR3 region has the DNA TGCAGCACGCGGCCATGGAGTGGGACAGGGGGCAAAAATGAGCAGTTCTTC.

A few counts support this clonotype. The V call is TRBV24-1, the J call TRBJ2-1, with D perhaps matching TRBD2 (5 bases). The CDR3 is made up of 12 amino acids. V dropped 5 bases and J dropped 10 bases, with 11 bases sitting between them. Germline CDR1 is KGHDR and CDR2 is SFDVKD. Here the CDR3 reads CATSGVGREQFF. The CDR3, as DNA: TGTGCCACCAGTGGAGTAGGGAGAGAGCAGTTCTTC.

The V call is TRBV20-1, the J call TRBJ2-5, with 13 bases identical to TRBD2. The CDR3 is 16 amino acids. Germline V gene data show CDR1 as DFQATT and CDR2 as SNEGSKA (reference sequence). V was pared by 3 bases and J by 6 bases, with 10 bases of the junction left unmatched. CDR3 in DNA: TGCAGTGCTAGGCCGACCGAGGGACTAGCGGGACAGACCCAGTACTTC. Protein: CSARPTEGLAGQTQYF.

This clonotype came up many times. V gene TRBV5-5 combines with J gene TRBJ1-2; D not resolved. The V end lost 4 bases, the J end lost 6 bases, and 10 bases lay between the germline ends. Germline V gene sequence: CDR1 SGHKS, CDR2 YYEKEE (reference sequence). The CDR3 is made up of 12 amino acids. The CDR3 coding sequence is TGTGCCAGCAGCCCGTCAGAGGATGGCTACACCTTC. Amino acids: CASSPSEDGYTF.

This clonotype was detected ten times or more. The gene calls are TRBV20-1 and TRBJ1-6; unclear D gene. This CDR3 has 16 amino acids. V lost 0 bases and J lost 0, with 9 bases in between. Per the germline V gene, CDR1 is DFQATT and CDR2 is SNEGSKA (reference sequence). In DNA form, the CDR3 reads TGCAGTGCTAGAGACAAGTCCAGCTCCTATAATTCACCCCTCCACTTT. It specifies CSARDKSSSYNSPLHF.